This T cell receptor beta chain comes out of a study of T cells in Graves' hyperthyroidism and ophthalmopathy. Amplification of TCR beta CDR3 regions used RNA as the template. First-round RT-PCR with HTBI primers amplified the TCR CDR3 region. TCRdb passed the multiplex PCR reads through MiXCR, listing each CDR3 protein once. The sample has approximately 870,000 distinct CDR3 sequences, around 39% seen once. The V gene end was trimmed by 7 bases and the J gene end by 2 bases; junction bases not matched to a gene: 7. The CDR3 sequence is 16 residues long. Germline-derived CDR1 and CDR2 are LNHDA and SQIVND (reference sequence).

J is TRBJ2-2 and V is TRBV19, with TRBD1 matching over 10 bases. The TCR sequence derives from a young man with Graves' hyperthyroidism. The sequencing sample was made of blood. The CDR3 here is CASILWTGGNTGELFF. The CDR3 nucleotides are TGTGCCAGTATTCTTTGGACAGGGGGAAACACCGGGGAGCTGTTTTTT.